Each of the 22 T cell receptor beta chains below was sequenced from the same sample in a study of blood T cells in healthy people across ages. Sample-barcoded 5' priming and a J-beta primer mix drove a second PCR of about 7 to 12 cycles. TCRdb re-derived calls from the 5' RACE reads in MiXCR, one entry per CDR3 protein. The sample lists roughly 900,000 distinct CDR3 sequences; approximately 49% were seen once. The sample taken for sequencing was blood. Receptor source: a man younger than 40 in good health.

The gene calls are TRBV20-1 and TRBJ1-2, with D uncertain. This CDR3 spans 11 amino acids. The ends were cut back, 5 bases at V and 6 bases at J, with 10 bases in the middle. Germline values: CDR1 DFQATT, CDR2 SNEGSKA (reference sequence). CDR3 loop: CSAARAHGYTF. DNA of the CDR3: TGCAGTGCTGCCCGGGCACATGGCTACACCTTC.

The table lists this clonotype with many counts. It may be a read error: a sequence one base away is much more abundant. CDR3 region: CASSVEDRYNEQYF. The CDR3 coding sequence is TGTGCCAGCAGCGTTGAAGACAGGTACAATGAGCAGTACTTC. The chain couples TRBV9 to TRBJ2-7, with a tentative D call TRBD1 (6 bases). Germline CDR1 SGDLS, CDR2 YYNGEE. This CDR3 has 14 amino acids. V was pared by 2 bases and J by 7 bases, with 16 bases between.

The V and J genes are TRBV11-3 and TRBJ2-1; tentative D call: TRBD2 (6 bases). The J call may be in error: the DNA end matches TRBJ2-7 better. Germline assignment: CDR1 SGHNT and CDR2 YENEEA. The CDR3 is 15 amino acids. In DNA form, the CDR3 reads TGTGCCAGCAGCCCACTCGCGGGGCCCTACAATGAGCAGTACTTC. Protein sequence: CASSPLAGPYNEQYF.

This sequence joins TRBV7-2 and TRBJ1-3; no clear D. Germline loops: CDR1 SGHTA, CDR2 FQGNSA. There are 12 residues in the CDR3. The germline V and J ends were trimmed by 5 bases and 7 bases, with 9 bases remaining between them. CDR3 coding DNA: TGTGCCAGCAGCCTCCAGCGGAACACCATATATTTT. Its translation: CASSLQRNTIYF.

This chain uses TRBV7-3 with TRBJ2-3; D may be TRBD2 (6 bases). In germline, CDR1 is SGHTA, CDR2 FQGTGA. The ends were cut back, 1 base at V and 6 bases at J, with 11 bases in the middle. This CDR3 has 14 residues. The DNA of the CDR3 is TGTGCCAGCAGCTTAAACGGGAGATCGGATACGCAGTATTTT. Protein: CASSLNGRSDTQYF.

This clonotype was recorded many times. The chain recombines TRBV29-1 with TRBJ2-7; tentatively, D is TRBD1 (6 bases). V was cut by 4 bases and J by 2 bases, with 12 bases left in between. The CDR3 is 13 amino acids. In germline, CDR1 is SQVTM, CDR2 ANQGSEA. CDR3 DNA: TGCAGCGTTGGACTACAGGGAGCCTACGAGCAGTACTTC. It translates to CSVGLQGAYEQYF.

The chain carries TRBV6-6 and TRBJ2-7; D is ambiguous. Trimming stripped 2 bases from V and 2 bases from J, with 7 bases between. The CDR3 sequence is 13 residues long. Germline lookup yields CDR1 MNHNY and CDR2 SVGAGI (reference sequence). This chain's CDR3 is CASSYAVAYEQYF. CDR3 sequence (DNA): TGTGCCAGCAGTTACGCCGTAGCCTACGAGCAGTACTTC.

The gene calls are TRBV4-1 and TRBJ2-6; D call uncertain. Trimming removed 0 bases at V and 1 base at J, with 10 bases between. Germline V gene lookup returns CDR1 MGHRA and CDR2 YSYEKL. The CDR3 contains 17 residues. The CDR3: CASSQDMTRSGANVLTF. The CDR3 bases are TGCGCCAGCAGCCAAGATATGACCCGTTCTGGGGCCAACGTCCTGACTTTC.

This chain links TRBV7-8 with TRBJ2-1, with 13 bases lining up with TRBD2. Germline CDR1 SGHVS, CDR2 FQNEAQ. The CDR3 has 15 amino acids. V shed 6 bases and J 8 bases; nucleotides not matched to a gene: 7. CDR3: CASSTLAGGQYEQFF. DNA for the CDR3: TGTGCCAGCAGTACACTAGCGGGGGGGCAATATGAGCAGTTCTTC.

V usage is TRBV5-1 and J usage is TRBJ2-2; D might be TRBD1 (6 bases). The V gene's germline CDR1 is SGHRS and CDR2 YFSETQ. Deletions cut 0 bases from V and 9 bases from J, with 9 bases between. The CDR3 contains 13 residues. Here the CDR3 DNA reads TGCGCCAGCAGCTTGGGGGACACTAGGGAGCTGTTTTTT. Amino acids: CASSLGDTRELFF.

This clonotype was detected only a few times. V usage is TRBV29-1 and J usage is TRBJ2-7; D remains unclear. In germline, CDR1 is SQVTM, CDR2 ANQGSEA. V was shortened by 7 bases and J by 0 bases, with 7 bases between the two germline ends. This CDR3 is 11 amino acids long. DNA of the CDR3: TGCAGCGCGACGGCCTCCTACGAGCAGTACTTC. Amino acids: CSATASYEQYF.

The gene calls are TRBV5-5 and TRBJ1-1, with TRBD1 identical over 8 bases. V shed 4 bases and J 5 bases; nucleotides not matched to a gene: 13. Germline loops: CDR1 SGHKS, CDR2 YYEKEE (reference sequence). The CDR3 is made up of 16 amino acids. CDR3 protein: CASSRRGQEMGTEAFF. CDR3 coding DNA: TGTGCCAGCAGCAGGCGGGGACAGGAAATGGGAACTGAAGCTTTCTTT.

The rearrangement links TRBV20-1 to TRBJ2-7, with D possibly being TRBD1 or TRBD2 (5 bases each). With 3 bases removed from V and 4 bases from J, the gap between germline ends came to 19 bases. The CDR3 is 15 amino acids. The germline CDR1 and CDR2 sequences are DFQATT and SNEGSKA (reference sequence). The CDR3 sequence is CSARLTGGNLYEQYF. The CDR3 nucleotides read TGCAGTGCTAGGCTAACAGGAGGAAACTTGTACGAGCAGTACTTC.

The V and J genes are TRBV11-2 and TRBJ1-5; 7 nucleotides line up with TRBD1. V was clipped by 3 bases and J by 5 bases; unmatched bases: 1. Germline values: CDR1 SGHAT, CDR2 FQNNGV. This CDR3 has 13 amino acids. Written as DNA, the CDR3 is TGTGCCAGCAGCTTTGACAGGGATCAGCCCCAGCATTTT. This codes for CASSFDRDQPQHF.

This clonotype has just a few counts. The rearrangement links TRBV21-1 to TRBJ2-7; the D call TRBD1 from the table was never checked on the DNA. TRBV21-1 is annotated as a pseudogene. The CDR3 spans 15 residues. The CDR3 DNA reads TGTGCCAGCAGCAAAAGGCGGGGCAGGGAATACGAGCAGTACTTC. It translates to CASSKRRGREYEQYF.

This clonotype was found many times. This chain joins TRBV7-9 and TRBJ2-6, with D unclear. Germline CDR1 reads SEHNR; CDR2 reads FQNEAQ (reference sequence). V lost 1 base and J lost 0, with 4 bases in between. The CDR3 extends over 15 amino acids. The CDR3 loop reads CASSLVISGANVLTF. In DNA form, the CDR3 reads TGTGCCAGCAGCTTAGTTATCTCTGGGGCCAACGTCCTGACTTTC. The variable domain in full, completed from reference TRBV7-9 and TRBJ2-6, reads DTGVSQNPRHKITKRGQNVTFRCDPISEHNRLYWYRQTLGQGPEFLTYFQNEAQLEKSRLLSDRFSAERPKGSFSTLEIQRTEQGDSAMYLCASSLVISGANVLTFGAGSRLTVL.

This clonotype has ten or more counts. The chain employs TRBV25-1 and TRBJ1-1; D is possibly TRBD1 (5 bases). Per the germline V gene, CDR1 is MGHDK and CDR2 is SYGVNS. The V end lost 6 bases, the J end lost 5 bases, and 7 bases lay between the germline ends. CDR3 length: 11 amino acids. CDR3 loop: CASRGGTEAFF. DNA for the CDR3: TGTGCCAGCAGGGGGGGGACTGAAGCTTTCTTT.

CDR3 nucleotides: TGTGCCAGCAGTGCAGGGACAGGGGGCTGGGAGACCCAGTACTTC. Amino acid sequence: CASSAGTGGWETQYF. This rearrangement joins TRBV27 to TRBJ2-5; TRBD1 agrees at 12 bases. The CDR3 is 15 residues long. The trim removed 5 bases at V and 5 bases at J, leaving 6 bases unmatched. Germline assignment: CDR1 MNHEY and CDR2 SMNVEV (reference sequence).

This clonotype appeared a few times. The chain is built from TRBV5-1 and TRBJ2-1; maybe TRBD2 (6 bases). Trimming removed 1 base at V and 7 bases at J, with 18 bases between. The germline V gene has CDR1 SGHRS and CDR2 YFSETQ. The CDR3 is made up of 16 amino acids. DNA for the CDR3: TGCGCCAGCAGCTTGTTCAACCAGGCAGGGAGGAATGAGCAGTTCTTC. Encoded protein: CASSLFNQAGRNEQFF. Looking up the rest from reference TRBV5-1 and TRBJ2-1 gives the full variable domain: KAGVTQTPRYLIKTRGQQVTLSCSPISGHRSVSWYQQTPGQGLQFLFEYFSETQRNKGNFPGRFSGRQFSNSRSEMNVSTLELGDSALYLCASSLFNQAGRNEQFFGPGTRLTVL.

This chain uses TRBV23-1 with TRBJ1-5; 8 bases agree with TRBD1. TRBV23-1 qualifies as an ORF whose function is uncertain. V shed 6 bases and J 4 bases; nucleotides not matched to a gene: 11. The length of the CDR3 is 16 residues. DNA of the CDR3: TGCGCCAGCAGGGTGAGGGGACAGGACATTAATCAGCCCCAGCATTTT. Translating gives CASRVRGQDINQPQHF.

A remark on this clonotype: The CDR3 ends on some other residue instead of the conserved phenylalanine or tryptophan, so this is likely a read error. The chain employs TRBV12-3 or TRBV12-4 and TRBJ1-2; D gene uncertain. The CDR3 loop spans 12 amino acids. Trimming pared 6 bases from V and 8 bases from J, leaving 13 bases between. The CDR3 loop reads CASSRTWMGYTL. CDR3 DNA: TGTGCCAGCAGCCGGACTTGGATGGGCTACACCTTA.

The CDR3 sequence: CASSSPGQVSYEQYF. CDR3 bases: TGTGCCAGCAGTTCCCCGGGACAGGTCTCCTACGAGCAGTACTTC. This sequence joins TRBV28 and TRBJ2-7; 8 positions agree with TRBD1. The V gene's germline CDR1 is MDHEN and CDR2 SYDVKM. The J segment lost 0 bases and the V segment lost 4 bases, leaving 5 bases of the junction unmatched. The CDR3 is made up of 15 amino acids.